The 6 T cell receptor beta chains below all came from one sample that was sequenced in a study of T-cell reconstitution after alpha-beta-depleted transplantation in children. Molecular barcoding with unique molecular identifiers was used for the TCRbeta library. TCRdb re-analysed the PCR reads in MiXCR, keeping a single row per CDR3 protein. The data contain over 150,000 distinct CDR3 sequences, about 6% of them singletons. The sequences come from PBMCs, collected before TCRalphabeta/CD19-depleted stem cell transplant. The receptor source for this set is a girl under two years old with combined immunodeficiency, due to receive a stem cell transplant.

This clonotype has a count of ten or more. The chain carries TRBV29-1 and TRBJ2-7, with D tentatively TRBD2 (5 bases). V lost 5 bases, J lost 3 bases, and 29 bases lay in between. Per the germline V gene, CDR1 is SQVTM and CDR2 is ANQGSEA. This CDR3 is 18 amino acids long. CDR3 DNA sequence: TGCAGCGTTATAAAGAGGTCTTCTCCTAGCCGAGCGATCTACGAGCAGTACTTC. Translating gives CSVIKRSSPSRAIYEQYF.

Many counts were recorded for this clonotype. This chain connects TRBV20-1 to TRBJ1-1, with a possible D match to TRBD1 (6 bases). The germline V gene encodes CDR1 DFQATT and CDR2 SNEGSKA (reference sequence). V lost 6 bases and J 4 bases, leaving 12 bases between the germline ends. The CDR3 runs to 12 residues. In nucleotides, the CDR3 is TGCAGTGCCTTAACGGGGGCCACTGAAGCTTTCTTT. It is translated as CSALTGATEAFF.

In its sample, this clonotype was seen many times. CDR3 protein: CASSWQAGGISYEQFF. CDR3 bases: TGCGCCAGCAGCTGGCAAGCGGGAGGGATTTCATATGAGCAGTTCTTC. The chain couples TRBV5-1 to TRBJ2-1; 10 bases are shared with TRBD2. J gave up 8 bases and V 3 bases, and 11 bases lay outside the gene matches. From germline, CDR1 is SGHRS and CDR2 YFSETQ. There are 16 residues in the CDR3.

This clonotype was detected ten times or more. The chain uses TRBV7-9 and TRBJ2-5; D gene unclear. The V and J ends lost 5 bases and 7 bases respectively, with 14 bases between them. The CDR3 length is 13 residues. Germline CDR1 and CDR2: SEHNR and FQNEAQ (reference sequence). The CDR3 DNA reads as TGTGCCAGCAGCCTCTTTCAGGCGCGGACCCAGTACTTC. As protein: CASSLFQARTQYF. Combining the CDR3 with reference TRBV7-9 and TRBJ2-5 gives the whole variable domain DTGVSQNPRHKITKRGQNVTFRCDPISEHNRLYWYRQTLGQGPEFLTYFQNEAQLEKSRLLSDRFSAERPKGSFSTLEIQRTEQGDSAMYLCASSLFQARTQYFGPGTRLLVL.

This clonotype showed up many times. The chain has TRBV20-1 and TRBJ2-7, with no clear D. CDR1 DFQATT and CDR2 SNEGSKA come from the germline V gene (reference sequence). V was clipped by 5 bases and J by 1 base, with 12 bases between them. The CDR3 loop spans 13 amino acids. The chain's CDR3 is CSAVPPPSYEQYF. CDR3 nucleotides: TGCAGTGCTGTCCCGCCCCCGTCCTACGAGCAGTACTTC.

This clonotype was seen many times. The chain combines TRBV5-1 with TRBJ1-1, with D unclear. Germline V gene lookup returns CDR1 SGHRS and CDR2 YFSETQ. V was clipped by 0 bases and J by 1 base, with 10 bases between them. The CDR3 loop spans 15 amino acids. Here the CDR3 DNA reads TGCGCCAGCAGCTTGGATGTTCGGAAGAACACTGAAGCTTTCTTT. It is translated as CASSLDVRKNTEAFF.